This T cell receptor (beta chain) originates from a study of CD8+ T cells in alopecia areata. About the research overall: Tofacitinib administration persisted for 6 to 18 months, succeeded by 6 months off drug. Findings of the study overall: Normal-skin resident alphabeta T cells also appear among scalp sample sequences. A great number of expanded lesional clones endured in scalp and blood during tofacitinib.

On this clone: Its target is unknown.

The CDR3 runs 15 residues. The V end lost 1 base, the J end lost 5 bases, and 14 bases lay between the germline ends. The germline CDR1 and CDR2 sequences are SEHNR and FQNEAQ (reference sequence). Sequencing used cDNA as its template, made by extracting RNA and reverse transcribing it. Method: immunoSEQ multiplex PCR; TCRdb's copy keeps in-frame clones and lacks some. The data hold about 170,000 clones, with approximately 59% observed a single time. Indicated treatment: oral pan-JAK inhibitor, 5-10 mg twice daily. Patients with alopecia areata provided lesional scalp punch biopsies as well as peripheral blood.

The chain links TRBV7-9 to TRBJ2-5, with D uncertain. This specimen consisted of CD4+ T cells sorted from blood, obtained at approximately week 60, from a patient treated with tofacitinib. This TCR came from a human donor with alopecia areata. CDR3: CASSLDELRAETQYF. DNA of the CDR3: TGTGCCAGCAGCTTAGATGAGCTTCGGGCTGAGACCCAGTACTTC.